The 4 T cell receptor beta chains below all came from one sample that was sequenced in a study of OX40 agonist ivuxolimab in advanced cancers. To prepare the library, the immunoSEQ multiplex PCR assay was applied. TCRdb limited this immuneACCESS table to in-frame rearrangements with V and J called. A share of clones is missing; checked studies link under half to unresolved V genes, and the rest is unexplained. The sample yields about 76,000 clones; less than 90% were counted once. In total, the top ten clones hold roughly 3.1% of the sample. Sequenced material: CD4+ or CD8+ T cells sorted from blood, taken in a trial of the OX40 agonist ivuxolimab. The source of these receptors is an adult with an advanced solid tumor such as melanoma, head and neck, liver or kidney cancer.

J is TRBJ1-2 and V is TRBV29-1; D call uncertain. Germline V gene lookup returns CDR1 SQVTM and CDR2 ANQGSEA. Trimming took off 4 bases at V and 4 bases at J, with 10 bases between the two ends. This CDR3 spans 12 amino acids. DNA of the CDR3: TGCAGCGTTGGCACCGCGATCTATGGCTACACCTTC. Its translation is CSVGTAIYGYTF.

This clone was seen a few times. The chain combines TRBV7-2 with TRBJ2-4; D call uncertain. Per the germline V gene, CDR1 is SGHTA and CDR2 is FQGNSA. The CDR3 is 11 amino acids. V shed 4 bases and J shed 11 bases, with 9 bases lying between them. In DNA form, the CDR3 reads TGTGCCAGCAGCTCCTCTAGGGTTCAGTACTTC. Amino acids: CASSSSRVQYF.

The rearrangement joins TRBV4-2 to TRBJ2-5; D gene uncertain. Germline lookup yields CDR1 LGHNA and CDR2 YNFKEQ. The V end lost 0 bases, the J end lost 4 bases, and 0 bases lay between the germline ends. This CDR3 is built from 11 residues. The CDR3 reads CASSQEETQYF. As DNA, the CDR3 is TGTGCCAGCAGCCAAGAAGAGACCCAGTACTTC.

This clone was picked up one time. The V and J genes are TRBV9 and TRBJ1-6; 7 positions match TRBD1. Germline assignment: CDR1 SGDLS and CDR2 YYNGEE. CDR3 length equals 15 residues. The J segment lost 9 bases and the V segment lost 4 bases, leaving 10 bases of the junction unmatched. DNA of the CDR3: TGTGCCAGCAGCTCAGGGGGGGCCGCCGGTTCACCCCTCCACTTT. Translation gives CASSSGGAAGSPLHF.